This T cell receptor beta chain was recorded in a study of T-cell memory formation after mild COVID-19 (dated by TCRdb to about 2021). Study-level background: TCR sequence clusters from the two donors were found to be largely donor specific. In a couple of donors, T-cell clones that expanded and contracted after mild COVID-19 were tracked by sequencing TCRalpha and TCRbeta repertoires over time. Two young, previously healthy adult volunteers made up the cohort, one male and one female. General conclusions and limits of the study: The study covered only a couple of mild cases, and larger cohorts including severe cases with pre-infection samples were considered necessary. Contracting CD4+ clones were located mainly in the CM and EM memory subsets, whereas CD8+ clones were found to be enriched in EMRA. Clones contracting from day 15 to 85 had balanced CD4/CD8 phenotypes, while a second wave expanding from day 15 to 37 was biased towards CD4+. Some responding clones were detected in pre-infection memory, suggesting pre-existing cross-reactive memory T cells joined the SARS-CoV-2 response. Whether the second-wave clones peaking on day 37 were SARS-CoV-2 specific was not confirmed.

The sequencer was an Illumina NovaSeq 6000. TCRalpha and TCRbeta cDNA libraries were built by 5'RACE with constant-segment primers, adding sample barcodes and unique molecular identifiers. RNA was extracted from every sample with Trizol reagent. Library amplification was performed in two PCR steps, and a second sample barcode and Illumina TruSeq adapters were introduced in the second step. The libraries were sequenced on an Illumina NovaSeq using 2 x 150 bp paired-end reads. Processing in the source paper ran as follows. With migec v1.2.7, reads were demultiplexed and then collapsed into UMI-guided consensus sequences. Using mixcr v2.1.11, UMI consensuses were aligned to TRA and TRB V and J templates and then assembled into clonotypes. Expanded or contracted clonotypes were those called significant by both edgeR and NoisET, with noise models trained on biological replicates. For edgeR calls, the cutoffs were a false discovery rate-adjusted p below 0.01 and a log2 fold-change threshold of 1. As an exploratory analysis of dynamics, PCA with hierarchical clustering was applied to max-normalized trajectories of the 1000 most abundant clonotypes. Each responding clone was given a CD4 or CD8 phenotype based on the CD4+ and CD8+ repertoires, which had been sequenced separately. TCRdb reworked the public reads: Q25 trimming with fastp, MiXCR clone assembly, productive beta chains retained. Identical CDR3 proteins give one entry, which carries the most common genes and DNA. The authors' filters were not applied to this entry. Present in this sample are about 340,000 distinct CDR3 sequences, 15% to 20% of which were seen just once. Approximately 20% of the sample belongs to the ten largest clones.

V was cut back by 2 bases and J by 8 bases, leaving a gap of 19 bases between them. Measured from the cysteine to the phenylalanine, the CDR3 is 17 residues long. CDR3 DNA is the only sequence kept; it has 51 bases, read in frame from the first base. Based on the germline V gene (reference sequence), the CDR1 and CDR2 sequences are SEHNR and FQNEAQ. Points on this clonotype: What this receptor recognizes is not known. No quality values exist for individual bases; no much larger clone is one base distant.

Ficoll-Paque density gradient centrifugation was used to isolate PBMCs. Sequenced: PBMCs or a T cell subset sorted from them (not recorded which). The clonotype was recovered from a man aged 18 to 35 who had mild COVID-19 (a few samples of this study predate the infection). The sample titles of this study are shuffled in the database, so cell type and time point are left out; the donor was told from shared clones. The chain couples TRBV7-9 to TRBJ1-6, with TRBD1 perhaps the D gene, on 6 matching bases. The CDR3 corresponds to CASSLSGARGPYSPLHF. The DNA sequence is given as TGTGCCAGCAGCTTATCAGGGGCCAGGGGTCCTTATTCACCCCTCCACTTT.